This T cell receptor (beta chain) was sequenced for a study of T cells after posttransplantation cyclophosphamide. Findings and caveats of the study: Tissue-infiltrating T cells from skin or gut overlapped little with blood T cells. Recipient CMV seropositivity and CMV reactivation strongly tracked TRB clonality.

Method: immunoSEQ multiplex PCR; TCRdb's copy keeps in-frame clones and lacks some. The sample consists of tens of thousands of clones, 95% to 98% of them appearing once. This CDR3 is 15 amino acids long. With V trimmed by 3 bases and J by 3 bases, 5 bases remained unmatched. The germline V gene has CDR1 KGHSH and CDR2 LQKENI. The naive gate required viable CD3+CD4+ or CD3+CD8+ cells with CCR7+CD45RA+CD45RO-CD95-CD27+CD28+ phenotype. This related bone marrow graft donor gave peripheral blood on the day of marrow donation. This clone was picked up one time. The antigen is unknown. This chain joins TRBV18 and TRBJ1-3; 7 positions agree with TRBD1. The source is a man between 50 and 59 years old in good health, CMV-negative, and a related stem cell transplant donor. Sequenced sample: naive CD4+ T cells sorted from PBMCs. CDR3 sequence reads: CASSPGQAVGNTIYF. The CDR3 DNA sequence: TGTGCCAGCTCACCCGGACAGGCTGTTGGAAACACCATATATTTT.